This is a list of T cell receptor beta chains from one sample in a study of T cell changes during pregnancy in multiple sclerosis. The data were produced by immunoSEQ multiplex PCR, yet TCRdb's version contains in-frame clones alone and is incomplete. The table has tens of thousands of clones, 85% to 95% seen once; the top ten hold under 1.5%. The sample consisted of peripheral blood. These receptors were obtained from a female donor with multiple sclerosis, enrolled in a pregnancy study. Each CDR3 is given with its conserved first and last residue. The order of the fields is clone size, J gene, V gene, D gene, CDR3 DNA, CDR3 protein. A D gene is named only where the DNA matches it firmly. A row's size may be missing; if present it is once, few, many or a size class.

once TRBJ1-4 TRBV10-3 - TGTGCCATCAGTGTCGGAGTGGGGGAAAAACTGTTTTTT CAISVGVGEKLFF
- TRBJ2-7 TRBV6-1 TRBD2 TGTGCCAGCAACGAAGGGACTAGCGTATTCGGCGAGCAGTACTTC CASNEGTSVFGEQYF
- TRBJ2-2 TRBV5-4 TRBD1 TGTGCCAGCAGCTTGTTAGGGGGCAGCACCGGGGAGCTGTTTTTT CASSLLGGSTGELFF
- TRBJ1-1 TRBV14 - TGTGCCAGCAGCCAGCATGCCATGAACACTGAAGCTTTCTTT CASSQHAMNTEAFF
once TRBJ1-5 TRBV16 TRBD1 TGTGCCAGCAGCTTCGGACAGGGGCATCAGCCCCAGCATTTT CASSFGQGHQPQHF
- TRBJ2-2 TRBV5-1 - TGCGCCAGCAGCTCGGGACCGTCAGCCACGAACACCGGGGAGCTGTTTTTT CASSSGPSATNTGELFF
few TRBJ2-1 TRBV10-1 - TGCGCCAGCAGTGAGAGGGGGAGGACGGGTGAGCAGTTCTTC CASSERGRTGEQFF
- TRBJ1-2 TRBV5-1 - TGCGCCAGCAACCCGGTGGGGAGAAACTATGGCTACACCTTC CASNPVGRNYGYTF
- TRBJ1-1 TRBV11-1 TRBD1 TGTGCCAGCATCGCACCTCTGGGACAGGGGGCGTCGAACACTGAAGCTTTCTTT CASIAPLGQGASNTEAFF
- TRBJ1-2 TRBV19 - TGTGCCAGTAGCCCCCTGGGGACTGGTAACTATGGCTACACCTTC CASSPLGTGNYGYTF
- TRBJ2-7 TRBV27 - TGTGCCTCCTCCGGCGGGTACGCGTACGAGCAGTACTTC CASSGGYAYEQYF
- TRBJ2-2 TRBV11-1 - TGTGCCAGCAGCTTATCGGACGGGGACACCGGGGAGCTGTTTTTT CASSLSDGDTGELFF
- TRBJ2-3 TRBV5-1 - TGCGCCAGCAGCTCGGGGAGTAGCACAGATACGCAGTATTTT CASSSGSSTDTQYF
- TRBJ1-1 TRBV2 - TGTGCCATCTTAGTGGATCCAGGTAGGACTGAAGCTTTCTTT CAILVDPGRTEAFF
- TRBJ1-1 TRBV19 - TGTGCCAGTAGTATGGGCTTGAACACTGAAGCTTTCTTT CASSMGLNTEAFF
once TRBJ2-5 TRBV5-1 - TGCGCCAGCAGCCCCAGGCTTCCGGAGACCCAGTACTTC CASSPRLPETQYF
once TRBJ2-5 TRBV9 - TGTGCCAGCAGCGTAGCCGTGGGAGGGGGCCAAGAGACCCAGTACTTC CASSVAVGGGQETQYF
- TRBJ2-1 TRBV27 - TGTGCCAGCAGTACGATCCCATCTCTTTCTTTATATGAGCAGTTCTTC CASSTIPSLSLYEQFF
- TRBJ1-2 TRBV27 - TGTGCCAGCAGTCCAGCAGGGGAGTATGGCTACACCTTC CASSPAGEYGYTF
- TRBJ2-3 TRBV5-1 TRBD2 TGCGCCGGCCGGGAGGGCGCGATAGATACGCAGTATTTT CAGREGAIDTQYF
once TRBJ1-2 TRBV27 TRBD1 TGTGCCAGCAGTTCAAGTCTAGGGACAGGGGCCGGCTACACCTTC CASSSSLGTGAGYTF
- TRBJ2-3 TRBV4-3 - TGCGCCAGCAGCCAAGGGTCCGGACTCCTCACAGATACGCAGTATTTT CASSQGSGLLTDTQYF
- TRBJ1-5 TRBV27 TRBD1 TGTGCCAGCCGGACAGGGGCTCAGCCCCAGCATTTT CASRTGAQPQHF
- TRBJ1-2 TRBV5-3 - TGTGCCAGAAGCTTATTTACTTTAGCCGGGACAAAGGGCTATGGCTACACCTTC CARSLFTLAGTKGYGYTF
- TRBJ2-1 TRBV7-9 TRBD2 TGTGCCAGCAGCTTAGTCGGGGGGGATGGCAATGAGCAGTTCTTC CASSLVGGDGNEQFF
- TRBJ2-5 TRBV11-2 - TGTGCCAGCAGCTCACTTAGAAAACAAGAGACCCAGTACTTC CASSSLRKQETQYF
- TRBJ2-7 TRBV5-1 TRBD2 TGCGCCAGCAGCTCCGGCGGGAGGCAAGTGCCTTACGAGCAGTACTTC CASSSGGRQVPYEQYF
- TRBJ1-1 TRBV6-5 - TGTGCCAGCAGGGAGAGACAGAACACTGAAGCTTTCTTT CASRERQNTEAFF
- TRBJ1-1 TRBV5-4 - TGTGCCAGCAGCTTACGAAGGGAAGGCACTGAAGCTTTCTTT CASSLRREGTEAFF
- TRBJ2-2 TRBV6-5 - TGTGCCAGCAGGGAGGGGATGAGCACCGGGGAGCTGTTTTTT CASREGMSTGELFF
- TRBJ1-5 TRBV19 - TGTGCCAGTAGTATTAGGGATAGCAATCAGCCCCAGCATTTT CASSIRDSNQPQHF
- TRBJ1-2 TRBV20-1 TRBD1 TGCGGGGACAGCTATGGCTACACCTTC CGDSYGYTF
- TRBJ2-1 TRBV5-1 - TGCGCCAGCAGCTCTGAGGGGACAAGTCCCGGGACAGCCGGGGGCACGTCCTACAATGAGCAGTTCTTC CASSSEGTSPGTAGGTSYNEQFF
once TRBJ2-6 TRBV19 - TGTGCCAGTAGTATAGAGTCCGGTGTGACTGGGGCCAACGTCCTGACTTTC CASSIESGVTGANVLTF
- TRBJ2-1 TRBV30 - TGTGCCTGGAGTGTTACGGGAAATGAGCAGTTCTTC CAWSVTGNEQFF
- TRBJ1-1 TRBV28 TRBD1 TGTGCCAGCAGGGTTGACAGGGACACTGAAGCTTTCTTT CASRVDRDTEAFF
- TRBJ1-2 TRBV27 - TGTGCCAGCAGTTTATCAGGGGACCCTAACTATGGCTACACCTTC CASSLSGDPNYGYTF
- TRBJ1-4 TRBV6-1 - TGTGCCAGCAGTGAGGGGGGGTTAGCTAATGAAAAACTGTTTTTT CASSEGGLANEKLFF
- TRBJ2-7 TRBV6-6 - TGTGCCAGTAGTAGGGCGATATTAACCTACGAGCAGTACTTC CASSRAILTYEQYF
- TRBJ2-1 TRBV11-2 - TGTGCCAGCAGCTCATTAAGCGCAAATGAGCAGTTCTTC CASSSLSANEQFF
few TRBJ1-5 TRBV5-3 TRBD1 TGTGCCAGAAGCTACCGACAGGGCCCCTATAGCAATCAGCCCCAGCATTTT CARSYRQGPYSNQPQHF
- TRBJ1-2 TRBV5-1 - TGCGCCAGCAGCTCCGGGGGCTATGACTATGGCTACACCTTC CASSSGGYDYGYTF
- TRBJ2-7 TRBV28 - TGTGCCAGCAGTTTACTCTCGGCAGGGGGGTACGAGCAGTACTTC CASSLLSAGGYEQYF
- TRBJ2-7 TRBV7-3 - TGTGCCAGCAGCCCAGGACCGATCTACGAGCAGTACTTC CASSPGPIYEQYF
- TRBJ1-1 TRBV4-1 - TGCGCCAGCAGCCAAGCGAAGGGAATAGACACTGAAGCTTTCTTT CASSQAKGIDTEAFF
- TRBJ2-7 TRBV6-5 - TGTGCCAGCAGTAGGGGAAAATACGAGCAGTACTTC CASSRGKYEQYF
once TRBJ1-5 TRBV19 - TGTGCCAGTAGTAAGGAGACGGGTTATAGCAATCAGCCCCAGCATTTT CASSKETGYSNQPQHF
few TRBJ2-1 TRBV10-1 - TGCGCCAGCAGTGGAGGTAGCGGCTACAATGAGCAGTTCTTC CASSGGSGYNEQFF
- TRBJ2-1 TRBV5-1 - TGCGCCAGCAGCTTGGTCCCCGGGACAAGGGATGACAATGAGCAGTTCTTC CASSLVPGTRDDNEQFF
- TRBJ1-4 TRBV7-2 - TGTGCCAGCAAACCTTTGGGCAGCGAAAATGAAAAACTGTTTTTT CASKPLGSENEKLFF
few TRBJ2-7 TRBV5-6 - TGTGCCAGCAGCTTCGGCAAACCGGCGTCCGAGCAGTACTTC CASSFGKPASEQYF
- TRBJ1-4 TRBV5-1 - TGCGCCAGCAGCTTGGCTGGCAAGGAGGAAAAACTGTTTTTT CASSLAGKEEKLFF